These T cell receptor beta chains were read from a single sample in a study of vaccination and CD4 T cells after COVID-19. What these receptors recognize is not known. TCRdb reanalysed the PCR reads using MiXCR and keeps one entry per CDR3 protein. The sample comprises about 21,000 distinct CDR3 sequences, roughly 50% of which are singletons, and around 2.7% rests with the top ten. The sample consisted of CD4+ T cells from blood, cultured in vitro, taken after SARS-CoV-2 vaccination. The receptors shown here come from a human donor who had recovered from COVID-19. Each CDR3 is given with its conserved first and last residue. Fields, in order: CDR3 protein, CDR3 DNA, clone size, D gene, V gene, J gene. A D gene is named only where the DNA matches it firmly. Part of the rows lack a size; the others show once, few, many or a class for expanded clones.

CDR3aa: CASSGTSVRTDTQYF
CDR3nt: TGTGCCAGTAGCGGCACTAGCGTACGCACAGATACGCAGTATTTT
abundance: once
d_gene: TRBD2
v_gene: TRBV19
j_gene: TRBJ2-3

CDR3aa: CASSQDQGNEETQYF
CDR3nt: TGCGCCAGCAGCCAAGATCAGGGTAACGAAGAGACCCAGTACTTC
abundance: .
d_gene: .
v_gene: TRBV4-1
j_gene: TRBJ2-5

CDR3aa: CASSSARQGPNQPQHF
CDR3nt: TGTGCCAGCAGCTCCGCAAGACAGGGGCCCAATCAGCCCCAGCATTTT
abundance: .
d_gene: TRBD1
v_gene: TRBV28
j_gene: TRBJ1-5

CDR3aa: CSARAESYNEQFF
CDR3nt: TGCAGTGCTAGAGCTGAGAGCTACAATGAGCAGTTCTTC
abundance: few
d_gene: .
v_gene: TRBV20-1
j_gene: TRBJ2-1

CDR3aa: CATSRDLSGEETQYF
CDR3nt: TGTGCCACCAGCAGAGATCTCTCGGGGGAGGAGACCCAGTACTTC
abundance: .
d_gene: .
v_gene: TRBV15
j_gene: TRBJ2-5

CDR3aa: CATSRSGLNTEAFF
CDR3nt: TGTGCCACCAGCAGATCAGGACTAAACACTGAAGCTTTCTTT
abundance: few
d_gene: .
v_gene: TRBV15
j_gene: TRBJ1-1

CDR3aa: CSARPPEENTEAFF
CDR3nt: TGCAGTGCTAGACCTCCGGAGGAGAACACTGAAGCTTTCTTT
abundance: few
d_gene: .
v_gene: TRBV20-1
j_gene: TRBJ1-1

CDR3aa: CASSPPGSYNSPLHF
CDR3nt: TGTGCCAGCAGCCCCCCCGGCTCCTATAATTCACCCCTCCACTTT
abundance: few
d_gene: .
v_gene: TRBV7-9
j_gene: TRBJ1-6

CDR3aa: CASSEDTAGEETQYF
CDR3nt: TGTGCCAGCAGTGAAGACACAGCGGGAGAAGAGACCCAGTACTTC
abundance: few
d_gene: TRBD2
v_gene: TRBV2
j_gene: TRBJ2-5

CDR3aa: CASSQETQYF
CDR3nt: TGTGCCAGCAGCCAAGAGACCCAGTACTTC
abundance: .
d_gene: .
v_gene: TRBV7-9
j_gene: TRBJ2-5